This T cell receptor (beta chain) was found in a study of cytomegalovirus exposure and HLA in healthy donors. Broader study findings: Association of a missense DCLRE1C variant with TCR beta V- and J-gene trimming was reported in a later analysis. TRBV6-2, TRBV6-3 and some other V segments were excluded as indistinguishable. Serostatus for CMV was the only available immune exposure information.

V was clipped by 3 bases and J by 0 bases, with 17 bases between them. CDR3 length equals 17 residues. The germline V gene has CDR1 MRHNA and CDR2 SNTAGT. Amplification used 60 Vbeta primers and 13 Jbeta primers. Libraries were prepared by immunoSEQ multiplex PCR; TCRdb keeps only in-frame clonotypes and omits some of them. The sample records around 120,000 clones, roughly two thirds being singletons. This clone came up a few times. Its specificity is not known. V usage is TRBV6-4 and J usage is TRBJ1-2, with D maybe TRBD1 (6 bases). This TCR came from a man aged 25-40 years in good health and CMV-seropositive. The sample was PBMCs. CDR3 residues: CASSERPGESTNYGYTF. The CDR3, as DNA: TGTGCCAGCAGTGAACGGCCAGGGGAATCCACTAACTATGGCTACACCTTC.